This TCR beta chain was found in a study of patients and donors after allogeneic stem cell transplantation. This clonotype was detected a few times. TCRdb analysed the RT-PCR reads with MiXCR anew, one entry per CDR3 protein. The table has about 200,000 distinct CDR3 sequences, 41% seen once. This CDR3 region has 11 residues. This TCR came from a human donor who was either an allogeneic HSCT recipient or a stem cell or donor lymphocyte infusion donor (not recorded which). It is not recorded whose cells these are; they may come from a transplant donor. The V gene is TRBV21-1, the J gene TRBJ1-5; the D call TRBD1 from the table was never checked on the DNA. TRBV21-1 is a known pseudogene. The material sequenced was blood, either unsorted or a sorted T cell fraction (not recorded which). In nucleotides, the CDR3 is TGTGCCAGCAGTCCAGGGGAGCCCCAGCATTTT. It translates to CASSPGEPQHF.